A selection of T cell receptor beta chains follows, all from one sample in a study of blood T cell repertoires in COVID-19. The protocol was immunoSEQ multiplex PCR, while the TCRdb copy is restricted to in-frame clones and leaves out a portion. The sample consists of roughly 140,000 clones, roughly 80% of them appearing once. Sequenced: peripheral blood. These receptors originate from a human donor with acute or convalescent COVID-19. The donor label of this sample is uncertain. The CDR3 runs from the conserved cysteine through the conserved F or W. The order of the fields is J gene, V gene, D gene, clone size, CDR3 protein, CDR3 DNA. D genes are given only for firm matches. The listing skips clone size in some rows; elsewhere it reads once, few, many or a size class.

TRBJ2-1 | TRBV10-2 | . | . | CASSPPTNEQFF | TGCGCCAGCAGTCCCCCCACAAATGAGCAGTTCTTC
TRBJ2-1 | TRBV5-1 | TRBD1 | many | CASSKDRGYFSPITNEQFF | TGCGCCAGCAGCAAGGACAGGGGGTATTTCTCTCCAATTACCAATGAGCAGTTCTTC
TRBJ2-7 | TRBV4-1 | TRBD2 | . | CASSQAGGPYEQYF | TGCGCCAGCAGCCAAGCGGGGGGTCCCTACGAGCAGTACTTC
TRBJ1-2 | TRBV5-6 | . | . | CASSPGHAIANYGYTF | TGTGCCAGCAGCCCGGGACACGCGATCGCTAACTATGGCTACACCTTC
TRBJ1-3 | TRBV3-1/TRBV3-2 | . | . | CASSLDTTGNTIYF | TGTGCCAGCAGTCTCGACACCACTGGAAACACCATATATTTT
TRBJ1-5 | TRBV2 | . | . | CASSELIAGDQPQHF | TGTGCCAGCAGTGAACTGATTGCGGGCGATCAGCCCCAGCATTTT
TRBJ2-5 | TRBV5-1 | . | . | CASSLEPNEQETQYF | TGCGCCAGCAGCTTGGAGCCAAACGAGCAAGAGACCCAGTACTTC
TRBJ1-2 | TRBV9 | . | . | CASSASPQGLGGGYTF | TGTGCCAGCAGCGCTTCCCCACAGGGATTAGGTGGCGGCTACACCTTC
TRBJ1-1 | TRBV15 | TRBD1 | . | CATRQGTLAETEAFF | TGTGCCACCAGACAGGGGACATTGGCGGAGACTGAAGCTTTCTTT
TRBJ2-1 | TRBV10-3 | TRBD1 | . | CALRGQGPYNEQFF | TGTGCCCTGAGGGGACAGGGACCCTACAATGAGCAGTTCTTC
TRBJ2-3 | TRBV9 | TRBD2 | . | CASSADSGRDTQYF | TGTGCCAGCAGCGCAGATAGCGGGCGAGATACGCAGTATTTT
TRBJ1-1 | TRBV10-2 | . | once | CASSQSKGGSEAFF | TGCGCCAGCAGCCAATCAAAAGGGGGATCTGAAGCTTTCTTT
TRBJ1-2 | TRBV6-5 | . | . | CASSRAGPLGYTF | TGTGCCAGCAGCCGCGCGGGCCCGTTGGGCTACACCTTC
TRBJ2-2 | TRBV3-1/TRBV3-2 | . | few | CASSLPIGSTGELFF | TGTGCCAGCAGCCTCCCAATCGGGAGCACCGGGGAGCTGTTTTTT
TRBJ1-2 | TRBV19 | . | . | CASSINQGRGYTF | TGTGCCAGTAGTATTAACCAGGGCCGCGGCTACACCTTC
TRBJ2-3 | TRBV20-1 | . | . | CSASGLDTQYF | TGCAGTGCTAGTGGACTAGATACGCAGTATTTT